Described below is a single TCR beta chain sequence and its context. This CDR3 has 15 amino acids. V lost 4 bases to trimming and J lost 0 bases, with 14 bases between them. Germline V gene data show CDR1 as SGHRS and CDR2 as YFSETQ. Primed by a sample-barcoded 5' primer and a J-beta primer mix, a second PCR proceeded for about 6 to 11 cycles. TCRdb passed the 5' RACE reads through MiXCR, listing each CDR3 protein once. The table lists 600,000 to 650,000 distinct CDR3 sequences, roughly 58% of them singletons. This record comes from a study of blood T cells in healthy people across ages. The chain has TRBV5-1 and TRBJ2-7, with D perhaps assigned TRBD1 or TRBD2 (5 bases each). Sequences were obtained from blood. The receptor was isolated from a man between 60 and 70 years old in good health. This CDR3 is CASSDEGRNSYEQYF. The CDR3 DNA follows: TGCGCCAGCAGCGACGAGGGACGGAACTCCTACGAGCAGTACTTC. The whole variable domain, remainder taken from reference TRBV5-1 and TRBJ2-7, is KAGVTQTPRYLIKTRGQQVTLSCSPISGHRSVSWYQQTPGQGLQFLFEYFSETQRNKGNFPGRFSGRQFSNSRSEMNVSTLELGDSALYLCASSDEGRNSYEQYFGPGTRLTVT.